This TCR beta chain derives from a study of T-cell memory formation after mild COVID-19. Study-wide background: TCR clusters showed largely donor specificity. Study-level points and caveats: Clones contracting over day 15 to 85 were CD4/CD8 balanced, with later expanders leaning CD4+. Second-wave clones reaching peak frequency on day 37 lacked confirmed SARS-CoV-2 specificity.

The ends were cut back, 6 bases at V and 0 bases at J, with 12 bases in the middle. The CDR3 is 14 residues long. Germline V lookup: CDR1 SGDLS, CDR2 YYNGEE. TCR alpha and TCR beta cDNA libraries with sample barcodes and UMIs came from 5'RACE using constant-segment primers. TCRdb re-derived calls from the 5' RACE reads in MiXCR, one entry per CDR3 protein. The sample lists about 82,000 distinct CDR3 sequences, 10% to 15% occurring once. This clonotype was observed a few times. The antigen is undetermined. The receptor comes from an adult woman who had mild COVID-19 (a few samples of this study predate the infection). Cell type and time point are not known. This chain uses TRBV9 with TRBJ1-1, with a possible D match to TRBD1 (6 bases). The sample consisted of PBMCs or a T cell subset sorted from them (not recorded which). CDR3 nucleotide sequence: TGTGCCAGCACCAGGACAGCGTTGAACACTGAAGCTTTCTTT. Residues: CASTRTALNTEAFF.